This T cell receptor (beta chain) was captured in a study of CD8+ T cells in alopecia areata. General observations from the study: Alphabeta T cells residing in normal skin are also sequenced in scalp samples. More clonal than normal scalp was lesional scalp, particularly alopecia totalis/universalis.

Sorting from PBMCs produced CD4+ and CD8+ T cells. Turning to this clone: Its antigen is not known.

Following extraction, RNA underwent reverse transcription to cDNA, which served as the sequencing template. Clones were read by immunoSEQ multiplex PCR, and TCRdb kept only the in-frame ones, dropping some. The sample yields about 140,000 clones, less than 65% seen once. There are 13 residues in the CDR3. Trimming shortened V by 8 bases and J by 9 bases, and 20 bases separated the two germline ends. Germline CDR1 SGHAT, CDR2 FQNNGV. The V and J genes are TRBV11-2 and TRBJ2-7; perhaps TRBD1 as D (5 bases). The TCR comes from a human donor in good health. Sample: CD8+ T cells sorted from blood. CDR3 protein: CASSGKDLRGQYF. The CDR3 DNA sequence: TGTGCCAGCTCAGGGAAAGATCTACGAGGGCAGTACTTC.